Listed below are T cell receptor beta chains from one sample, sequenced in a study of STAT3 mutations in large granular lymphocyte leukemia. TCRdb's copy holds only in-frame clones and misses some; the assay was immunoSEQ multiplex PCR. This table has 15,000 to 20,000 clones, roughly four fifths appearing once. Sequencing was done on a sample of peripheral blood mononuclear cells. These receptors were collected from a man aged 50-59 years with T-cell large granular lymphocyte leukemia. Some clones in this sample may be carry-over from other donors' samples. The CDR3 runs from the conserved cysteine through the conserved F or W. The D gene is left open where the match is weak. Clone size is not always given. Where it is, it says once, few, many or a class for expanded clones.

CDR3nt: TGTGCCAGCAGCTTATCCGGTTCTAGCGGGATCGGGAATACGCAGTATTTT
CDR3aa: CASSLSGSSGIGNTQYF
v_gene: TRBV7-9
j_gene: TRBJ2-3
d_gene: TRBD2
abundance: -

CDR3nt: TGTGCCGGGAAACAGAGGAACACTGAAGCTTTCTTT
CDR3aa: CAGKQRNTEAFF
v_gene: TRBV30
j_gene: TRBJ1-1
d_gene: -
abundance: -

CDR3nt: TGTGCCGGGAAAGGGACGACAGAGGAGCAGTTCTTC
CDR3aa: CAGKGTTEEQFF
v_gene: TRBV28
j_gene: TRBJ2-1
d_gene: -
abundance: few

CDR3nt: TGTGCCAGCAGCTTAGAGCCTTCGGGTGAGCAGTTCTTC
CDR3aa: CASSLEPSGEQFF
v_gene: TRBV11-2
j_gene: TRBJ2-1
d_gene: -
abundance: -

CDR3nt: TGTGCCACCGAAAGGGATTCTGGGGCCAACGTCCTGACTTTC
CDR3aa: CATERDSGANVLTF
v_gene: TRBV6-6
j_gene: TRBJ2-6
d_gene: -
abundance: -

CDR3nt: TGCGCCAGCAGCCAGAAACCCCATCCGGGGGGCACTGAAGCTTTCTTT
CDR3aa: CASSQKPHPGGTEAFF
v_gene: TRBV4-1
j_gene: TRBJ1-1
d_gene: -
abundance: -

CDR3nt: TGTGCCAGCAGTCCGAAGACGGGGGGATTTAGAGGGGGCGGTGGCTACACCTTC
CDR3aa: CASSPKTGGFRGGGGYTF
v_gene: TRBV2
j_gene: TRBJ1-2
d_gene: TRBD1
abundance: -

CDR3nt: TGTGCCATCAGTGAAGGGACGGAGAACACTGAAGCTTTCTTT
CDR3aa: CAISEGTENTEAFF
v_gene: TRBV10-3
j_gene: TRBJ1-1
d_gene: -
abundance: -

CDR3nt: TGTGCCAGCAGCCCGTTGGGAGGGAACACTGAAGCTTTCTTT
CDR3aa: CASSPLGGNTEAFF
v_gene: TRBV14
j_gene: TRBJ1-1
d_gene: -
abundance: once

CDR3nt: TGTGCCAGCAGTGGAACAGGGACGGAAGCTTTCTTT
CDR3aa: CASSGTGTEAFF
v_gene: TRBV2
j_gene: TRBJ1-1
d_gene: -
abundance: -

CDR3nt: TGTGCCACCAGCAGAGTGGACCATATTGAGCAGTTCTTC
CDR3aa: CATSRVDHIEQFF
v_gene: TRBV15
j_gene: TRBJ2-1
d_gene: -
abundance: -

CDR3nt: TGTGCCAGCAGTGAAATCGATGGCTACACCTTC
CDR3aa: CASSEIDGYTF
v_gene: TRBV25-1
j_gene: TRBJ1-2
d_gene: -
abundance: -

CDR3nt: TGTGCCAGCAGCTTAGGGCGGGTAAGCTACGAGCAGTACTTC
CDR3aa: CASSLGRVSYEQYF
v_gene: TRBV7-8
j_gene: TRBJ2-7
d_gene: -
abundance: -

CDR3nt: TGTGCCAGCAGCCCGTGGGTCACAGGGCGGAATCAGCCCCAGCATTTT
CDR3aa: CASSPWVTGRNQPQHF
v_gene: TRBV12-1
j_gene: TRBJ1-5
d_gene: -
abundance: -

CDR3nt: TGTGCCAGCAGCTTAGCGCGGGGGGAAGCTTTCTTT
CDR3aa: CASSLARGEAFF
v_gene: TRBV7-9
j_gene: TRBJ1-1
d_gene: -
abundance: -

CDR3nt: TGTGCCAGCAGTTACTCGGCGGGCTCCTATAATTCACCCCTCCACTTT
CDR3aa: CASSYSAGSYNSPLHF
v_gene: TRBV6-5
j_gene: TRBJ1-6
d_gene: -
abundance: -

CDR3nt: TGTGCCAGCAGCTTAGCGCGCAGCGGCTGGACCGGGGAGCTGTTTTTT
CDR3aa: CASSLARSGWTGELFF
v_gene: TRBV7-9
j_gene: TRBJ2-2
d_gene: -
abundance: -

CDR3nt: TGTGCCAGTAGTTCGGCCATAGCCAAAAACATTCAGTACTTC
CDR3aa: CASSSAIAKNIQYF
v_gene: TRBV19
j_gene: TRBJ2-4
d_gene: -
abundance: -

CDR3nt: TGTGCCAGCAGTGGGGACTCCGGGGAGCTGTTTTTT
CDR3aa: CASSGDSGELFF
v_gene: TRBV2
j_gene: TRBJ2-2
d_gene: -
abundance: -

CDR3nt: TGTGCCAGCAGCGTAGGATCAGGGAACACTGAAGCTTTCTTT
CDR3aa: CASSVGSGNTEAFF
v_gene: TRBV9
j_gene: TRBJ1-1
d_gene: -
abundance: -

CDR3nt: TGTGCCATCAGTCAGGACAGGGTCTATGGCTACACCTTC
CDR3aa: CAISQDRVYGYTF
v_gene: TRBV10-3
j_gene: TRBJ1-2
d_gene: TRBD1
abundance: once

CDR3nt: TGTGCCAGTAGCCCGGGGGACCCAAATCAGCCCCAGCATTTT
CDR3aa: CASSPGDPNQPQHF
v_gene: TRBV19
j_gene: TRBJ1-5
d_gene: -
abundance: -

CDR3nt: TGTGCCAGCAGTAGGGCCCCGAGCAATCAGCCCCAGCATTTT
CDR3aa: CASSRAPSNQPQHF
v_gene: TRBV7-9
j_gene: TRBJ1-5
d_gene: -
abundance: -